Below, 7 T cell receptor beta chains from the same sample are listed, as sequenced in a study of blood T cell repertoires in COVID-19 (dated by TCRdb to the early 2020s). The library was generated by the immunoSEQ multiplex PCR assay. This is the immuneACCESS table as TCRdb keeps it, with only in-frame sequences that have V and J called. A part of the clones is gone; compared with another copy, unresolved V genes explain less than half, and the rest is unexplained. In all, the sample holds roughly 110,000 clones, and over 55% of those were seen once. The ten largest account for 0.9% of the sample. Sequenced input: peripheral blood. These receptor sequences come from a human donor with acute or convalescent COVID-19. The donor label of this sample is uncertain.

This clone was seen at least ten times. The rearrangement joins TRBV27 to TRBJ2-1; TRBD2 matches 16 bases. This CDR3 region has 19 residues. In germline, CDR1 is MNHEY, CDR2 SMNVEV (reference sequence). V lost 6 bases and J lost 4; bases outside the gene matches: 12. DNA of the CDR3: TGTGCCAGCAGGCGGACCGGGACTAGCGGGGGGGCCGGGTACAATGAGCAGTTCTTC. Translated: CASRRTGTSGGAGYNEQFF.

CDR3 bases: TGCGCCAGCAGCTTGACGGGGGTATATACTGAAGCTTTCTTT. Translation gives CASSLTGVYTEAFF. The V gene is TRBV5-1, the J gene TRBJ1-1; tentatively, D is TRBD1 (5 bases). The CDR3 runs to 14 residues. Germline V gives CDR1 SGHRS, CDR2 YFSETQ. V was clipped by 1 base and J by 5 bases, with 12 bases between them.

The chain is built from TRBV30 and TRBJ1-4; perhaps TRBD1 as D (5 bases). The CDR3 is made up of 14 amino acids. Trimming left V 3 bases short and J 4 bases short, with 12 bases between. Germline V gene sequence: CDR1 GTSNPN, CDR2 SVGIG (reference sequence). CDR3 in amino acids: CAWRRQTFNEKLFF. For the CDR3, the DNA is TGTGCCTGGAGAAGACAGACCTTTAATGAAAAACTGTTTTTT.

The V gene is TRBV2, the J gene TRBJ2-2; D remains ambiguous. Germline V gene sequence: CDR1 SNHLY, CDR2 FYNNEI. This CDR3 has 14 residues. Trimming removed 5 bases at V and 0 bases at J, with 7 bases between. The CDR3 sequence: CASSRRPNTGELFF. The CDR3, as DNA: TGTGCCAGCAGTCGCAGGCCGAACACCGGGGAGCTGTTTTTT.

This sequence joins TRBV7-9 and TRBJ2-2; possible D gene TRBD2, 5 bases. CDR3 length: 15 residues. Germline CDR1 is SEHNR and CDR2 is FQNEAQ (reference sequence). Trimming stripped 0 bases from V and 7 bases from J, with 12 bases between. The CDR3 region has the DNA TGTGCCAGCAGCTTAGCCGGACTGCGTGGCGGGGAGCTGTTTTTT. Translation: CASSLAGLRGGELFF.

This rearrangement joins TRBV27 to TRBJ2-7; 9 bases map to TRBD1. Unmatched junction bases numbered 13, after V lost 9 bases and J lost 7 bases. The length of the CDR3 is 14 residues. Germline V lookup: CDR1 MNHEY, CDR2 SMNVEV (reference sequence). CDR3 residues: CASRPGQGGWEQYF. DNA for the CDR3: TGTGCCAGTAGACCGGGACAGGGTGGATGGGAGCAGTACTTC.

V gene TRBV9 combines with J gene TRBJ2-1; 9 bases agree with TRBD1. In germline, CDR1 is SGDLS, CDR2 YYNGEE. Unmatched junction bases numbered 7, after V lost 0 bases and J lost 6 bases. This CDR3 has 16 amino acids. DNA for the CDR3: TGTGCCAGCAGCGTAGCCACTGTGGACAGGGGCAATGAGCAGTTCTTC. Protein sequence: CASSVATVDRGNEQFF.